These 27 T cell receptor beta chains originate from one sample sequenced in a study of blood T cell repertoires in COVID-19. Repertoires were generated with immunoSEQ multiplex PCR, while TCRdb's copy carries only in-frame clones and drops some. The data show some 87,000 clones, roughly 92% seen once. Sequencing used peripheral blood. The origin of the receptors is a woman aged 55-69 years with active COVID-19.

The genes are TRBV28 and TRBJ2-7; D possibly corresponds to TRBD1 (6 bases). The CDR3 totals 14 residues. V was trimmed by 5 bases and J by 4 bases, leaving 15 bases between them. CDR1 is MDHEN and CDR2 is SYDVKM in the germline V gene. The CDR3 DNA reads TGTGCCAGCAGTGCATCCGGGACAAAATACGAGCAGTACTTC. Residues: CASSASGTKYEQYF.

The chain has TRBV4-1 and TRBJ1-5, with a weak D call TRBD1 (5 bases). The CDR3 spans 16 residues. The ends were cut back, 0 bases at V and 2 bases at J, with 11 bases in the middle. CDR1 MGHRA and CDR2 YSYEKL come from the germline V gene. The DNA of the CDR3 is TGCGCCAGCAGCCAAGATCCAGGAGGGGGCAATCAGCCCCAGCATTTT. As protein: CASSQDPGGGNQPQHF.

About this clone itself: Distinct nucleotide sequences in the sample also encode this CDR3. The CDR3 sequence is CASSSGTGSSYEQYF. The CDR3 nucleotides are TGTGCCAGCAGCTCCGGGACAGGGAGCTCCTACGAGCAGTACTTC. This chain connects TRBV7-9 to TRBJ2-7, with 9 positions matching TRBD1. Trimming took 4 bases from V and 0 from J; bases not matched to a gene: 4. The CDR3 loop spans 15 amino acids. The V gene's germline CDR1 is SEHNR and CDR2 FQNEAQ (reference sequence).

The chain combines TRBV4-1 with TRBJ2-1; D unclear. Germline V CDR1 and CDR2: MGHRA, YSYEKL. V was pared by 4 bases and J by 2 bases, with 12 bases between. This CDR3 is built from 15 residues. For the CDR3, the DNA is TGCGCCAGCAGCCCCAGTCAGGTGACCTACAATGAGCAGTTCTTC. Protein sequence: CASSPSQVTYNEQFF.

The V gene is TRBV5-6, the J gene TRBJ2-7, with D maybe TRBD1 (5 bases). V gave up 0 bases and J gave up 3 bases, with 10 bases separating them. Germline assignment: CDR1 SGHDT and CDR2 YYEEEE. The CDR3 spans 14 residues. CDR3 loop: CASSLAGQVYEQYF. CDR3 coding DNA: TGTGCCAGCAGCTTGGCAGGACAAGTCTACGAGCAGTACTTC.

The gene calls are TRBV5-1 and TRBJ1-3, with a weak D call TRBD1 (5 bases). V lost 4 bases and J lost 7, with 18 bases in between. The CDR3 is 15 amino acids. Germline CDR1 and CDR2: SGHRS and YFSETQ. CDR3 region: CASSGSGAGGNTIYF. CDR3 coding DNA: TGCGCCAGCAGCGGTAGCGGGGCCGGAGGGAACACCATATATTTT.

This rearrangement joins TRBV28 to TRBJ2-2; D is undetermined. The CDR3 runs to 14 residues. CDR1 MDHEN and CDR2 SYDVKM come from the germline V gene. Trimming removed 6 bases from V and 0 bases from J, with 8 bases in between. The CDR3 spells CASRPDSNTGELFF. The CDR3 DNA follows: TGTGCCAGCAGACCCGACTCGAACACCGGGGAGCTGTTTTTT.

The rearrangement uses TRBV11-2 and TRBJ2-7; maybe TRBD1 (6 bases). Deletions cut 2 bases from V and 4 bases from J, with 15 bases between. From germline, CDR1 is SGHAT and CDR2 FQNNGV. CDR3 length: 15 amino acids. CDR3 nucleotide sequence: TGTGCCAGCAGCTTATTATCTGGGACAAGTTACGAGCAGTACTTC. Amino acids: CASSLLSGTSYEQYF. Full variable domain (missing parts from reference TRBV11-2 and TRBJ2-7): EAGVAQSPRYKIIEKRQSVAFWCNPISGHATLYWYQQILGQGPKLLIQFQNNGVVDDSQLPKDRFSAERLKGVDSTLKIQPAKLEDSAVYLCASSLLSGTSYEQYFGPGTRLTVT.

V and J are TRBV4-1 and TRBJ2-7, with TRBD1 as a possible D gene (5 bases). Germline-derived CDR1 and CDR2 are MGHRA and YSYEKL. The CDR3 totals 17 residues. Trimming took 1 base from V and 5 from J, leaving 21 bases between them. The CDR3 is CASSQVEFGPGPHEQYF. The CDR3, as DNA: TGCGCCAGCAGCCAAGTTGAATTCGGCCCAGGGCCCCACGAGCAGTACTTC.

The rearrangement joins TRBV10-3 to TRBJ2-7, with a weak D call TRBD2 (7 bases). The CDR3 extends over 16 amino acids. Trimming took 4 bases from V and 3 from J, leaving 19 bases between them. Germline V gene data show CDR1 as ENHRY and CDR2 as SYGVKD. Here the CDR3 DNA reads TGTGCCATCAGTGGGGGGCTGCGGGGGTCCGGCTACGAGCAGTACTTC. It specifies CAISGGLRGSGYEQYF.

The chain links TRBV7-8 to TRBJ1-4, with D tentatively TRBD1 (6 bases). V lost 1 base and J 4 bases, leaving 16 bases between the germline ends. Germline V lookup: CDR1 SGHVS, CDR2 FQNEAQ. This CDR3 comprises 17 residues. The CDR3 sequence is CASSLDGARGYNEKLFF. CDR3 coding DNA: TGTGCCAGCAGCTTAGACGGGGCCAGGGGATATAATGAAAAACTGTTTTTT.

The table lists this clone with a few counts. This chain links TRBV20-1 with TRBJ2-1, with D unresolved. The CDR3 totals 11 residues. The germline V gene encodes CDR1 DFQATT and CDR2 SNEGSKA (reference sequence). CDR3 loop: CRARAGNEQFF. CDR3 nucleotide sequence: TGCAGAGCGAGAGCAGGCAATGAGCAGTTCTTC.

For the CDR3, the DNA is TGCGCCAGCAGCCTCGACAGGGGGAACACCGGGGAGCTGTTTTTT. Amino acids: CASSLDRGNTGELFF. The chain joins TRBV4-3 to TRBJ2-2, with 8 bases fitting TRBD1. With V trimmed by 4 bases and J by 1 base, 2 bases remained unmatched. Per the germline V gene, CDR1 is LGHNA and CDR2 is YSLEER. The CDR3 totals 15 residues.

The chain couples TRBV7-2 to TRBJ2-1; 7 nucleotides align to TRBD1. V lost 6 bases, J lost 0 bases, and 5 bases stayed unmatched. The CDR3 extends over 15 amino acids. The V gene's germline CDR1 is SGHTA and CDR2 FQGNSA. CDR3 sequence reads: CASRHRDSSYNEQFF. As DNA, the CDR3 is TGTGCCAGCAGACACCGGGACAGCTCCTACAATGAGCAGTTCTTC.

This chain connects TRBV29-1 to TRBJ2-2; 8 bases fit TRBD1. V shed 6 bases, J shed 1 base, and the junction held 7 bases outside the gene matches. CDR1 SQVTM and CDR2 ANQGSEA come from the germline V gene. The CDR3 is 15 amino acids. The DNA for the CDR3 is TGCAGCGTACGGGCCGGGACAGGGAACACCGGGGAGCTGTTTTTT. Protein sequence: CSVRAGTGNTGELFF.

The chain couples TRBV7-9 to TRBJ2-5; a weak D match, TRBD1 (6 bases). V shed 5 bases and J shed 2 bases, with 15 bases lying between them. This CDR3 contains 15 residues. Germline V gives CDR1 SEHNR, CDR2 FQNEAQ (reference sequence). In DNA form, the CDR3 reads TGTGCCAGCAGCGCCAGGGGCCTGATACAAGAGACCCAGTACTTC. As protein: CASSARGLIQETQYF.

The genes are TRBV6-5 and TRBJ1-2; 8 nucleotides match TRBD1. With V trimmed by 9 bases and J by 4 bases, 13 bases remained unmatched. Germline V gene lookup returns CDR1 MNHEY and CDR2 SVGAGI. This CDR3 region has 15 residues. Here the CDR3 reads CASHPGQGKSYGYTF. CDR3 in DNA: TGTGCCAGTCATCCCGGACAGGGAAAAAGCTATGGCTACACCTTC.

V and J are TRBV4-3 and TRBJ1-2; the D is unclear. The germline CDR1 and CDR2 sequences are LGHNA and YSLEER. The CDR3 is 14 residues long. V was pared by 0 bases and J by 4 bases, with 9 bases between. The CDR3 sequence is CASSQDMHSYGYTF. The CDR3 nucleotides read TGCGCCAGCAGCCAAGATATGCACAGCTATGGCTACACCTTC.

Here the CDR3 reads CASRHKGVGTEAFF. CDR3 nucleotides: TGTGCCAGCCGCCATAAGGGGGTAGGGACTGAAGCTTTCTTT. The chain couples TRBV28 to TRBJ1-1; D is possibly TRBD1 (6 bases). The germline gives CDR1 MDHEN, CDR2 SYDVKM. V was cut by 8 bases and J by 5 bases, with 18 bases left in between. The CDR3 has 14 residues.

The gene calls are TRBV5-1 and TRBJ2-3; TRBD2 matches 10 bases. V lost 0 bases and J lost 5; bases outside the gene matches: 6. The CDR3 is 16 amino acids. The germline V gene has CDR1 SGHRS and CDR2 YFSETQ. CDR3 bases: TGCGCCAGCAGCTTGGGATTAGCGGGGGGTGAAGATACGCAGTATTTT. It specifies CASSLGLAGGEDTQYF.

The CDR3, as DNA: TGTGCCAGTAGTACACCGGACAGGGGGGAGACCCAGTACTTC. Its translation is CASSTPDRGETQYF. This chain uses TRBV19 with TRBJ2-5, with TRBD1 matching over 10 bases. The germline V gene has CDR1 LNHDA and CDR2 SQIVND (reference sequence). Unmatched junction bases numbered 4, after V lost 4 bases and J lost 5 bases. This CDR3 comprises 14 residues. Using reference TRBV19 and TRBJ2-5 for the parts outside the CDR3, the full variable domain is DGGITQSPKYLFRKEGQNVTLSCEQNLNHDAMYWYRQDPGQGLRLIYYSQIVNDFQKGDIAEGYSVSREKKESFPLTVTSAQKNPTAFYLCASSTPDRGETQYFGPGTRLLVL.

The rearrangement joins TRBV7-8 to TRBJ2-3; the match to TRBD2 covers 8 bases. The germline V gene encodes CDR1 SGHVS and CDR2 FQNEAQ. The V and J ends lost 7 bases and 1 base, in that order; junction bases with no gene match: 7. This CDR3 contains 15 residues. CDR3 coding DNA: TGTGCCAGCACCCTTAGCGGGACACGCACAGATACGCAGTATTTT. This sequence encodes CASTLSGTRTDTQYF.

The rearrangement joins TRBV28 to TRBJ1-4, with D tentatively TRBD1 (6 bases). CDR1 is MDHEN and CDR2 is SYDVKM in the germline V gene. CDR3 length: 14 residues. The germline V and J ends were trimmed by 6 bases and 8 bases, with 16 bases remaining between them. The CDR3 reads CASSPGGQGEKLFF. The CDR3, as DNA: TGTGCCAGCAGCCCTGGGGGTCAGGGGGAAAAACTGTTTTTT.

The chain is built from TRBV5-1 and TRBJ2-5; 11 bases map to TRBD2. J gave up 5 bases and V 2 bases, and 2 bases lay outside the gene matches. CDR1 SGHRS and CDR2 YFSETQ come from the germline V gene. This CDR3 contains 14 residues. Written as DNA, the CDR3 is TGCGCCAGCAGCTTACTAGCGGGGGAGGAGACCCAGTACTTC. This translates into CASSLLAGEETQYF.

CDR3 in amino acids: CASSAPTSGYNEQFF. CDR3 sequence (DNA): TGTGCCAGCAGCGCTCCGACTAGCGGATACAATGAGCAGTTCTTC. The chain carries TRBV9 and TRBJ2-1; the match to TRBD2 covers 9 bases. From germline, CDR1 is SGDLS and CDR2 YYNGEE. Trimming removed 3 bases from V and 4 bases from J; junction bases left unmatched: 5. The CDR3 totals 15 residues.

The J gene is TRBJ1-5, the V gene TRBV3-1 (or the pseudogene TRBV3-2); 7 bases map to TRBD1. The V gene's germline CDR1 is LGHDT and CDR2 YNNKEL (reference sequence). The junction had 5 bases not matched to a gene; V was cut back by 5 bases and J by 7 bases. This CDR3 spans 13 amino acids. CDR3 coding DNA: TGTGCCAGCAGCGATGCGACAGGGCAGCCCCAGCATTTT. This encodes CASSDATGQPQHF.

The chain uses TRBV4-1 and TRBJ2-5; tentatively, D is TRBD2 (5 bases). The CDR3 totals 14 residues. Trimming shortened V by 1 base and J by 5 bases, and 11 bases separated the two germline ends. Germline lookup yields CDR1 MGHRA and CDR2 YSYEKL. The CDR3 region has the DNA TGCGCCAGCAGCCAAGGAACTAGAAGGGAGACCCAGTACTTC. Translation gives CASSQGTRRETQYF.